The 10 T cell receptor beta chains below come from one sample, sequenced in a study of cytomegalovirus exposure and HLA in healthy donors. This PCR relied on a set of 60 Vbeta primers and 13 Jbeta primers. Assay used: immunoSEQ multiplex PCR; TCRdb lists only in-frame clones, some missing. The sample has roughly 160,000 clones, roughly 89% seen once. The sequencing sample was made of PBMCs. Receptors were obtained from a woman under 40 in good health and CMV-seronegative.

The chain recombines TRBV25-1 with TRBJ1-1, with 8 bases lining up with TRBD1. The V gene's germline CDR1 is MGHDK and CDR2 SYGVNS. V shed 6 bases, J shed 6 bases, and the junction held 12 bases outside the gene matches. The CDR3 runs 15 residues. CDR3 region: CASRAGGAGAPEAFF. CDR3 in DNA: TGTGCCAGCAGGGCAGGGGGCGCGGGGGCTCCTGAAGCTTTCTTT.

The chain has TRBV5-4 and TRBJ1-2; D is ambiguous. The germline gives CDR1 SGHNT, CDR2 YYREEE (reference sequence). CDR3 length: 12 amino acids. Deletions cut 2 bases from V and 7 bases from J, with 9 bases between. CDR3: CASSFGVSGYTF. The CDR3 nucleotides read TGTGCCAGCAGCTTCGGGGTTTCTGGCTACACCTTC.

This rearrangement joins TRBV7-9 to TRBJ1-2, with D possibly being TRBD1 (5 bases). This CDR3 region has 12 residues. V was cut by 5 bases and J by 4 bases, with 8 bases left in between. The germline V gene has CDR1 SEHNR and CDR2 FQNEAQ (reference sequence). CDR3 sequence reads: CASSLQAYGYTF. The CDR3 DNA reads as TGTGCCAGCAGCCTACAGGCCTATGGCTACACCTTC.

The rearrangement uses TRBV10-2 and TRBJ1-1; D might be TRBD1 (5 bases). V dropped 4 bases and J dropped 1 base, with 10 bases sitting between them. In germline, CDR1 is WSHSY, CDR2 SAAADI. The length of the CDR3 is 14 residues. Here the CDR3 DNA reads TGCGCCAGCAGTGTTTGGACACCGAACACTGAAGCTTTCTTT. Its translation: CASSVWTPNTEAFF.

The V call is TRBV5-1, the J call TRBJ1-2; 8 nucleotides match TRBD1. Germline V lookup: CDR1 SGHRS, CDR2 YFSETQ. This CDR3 contains 15 residues. Unmatched junction bases numbered 8, after V lost 0 bases and J lost 7 bases. CDR3 amino acids: CASSLAVGQGAGYTF. For the CDR3, the DNA is TGCGCCAGCAGCTTGGCGGTCGGACAGGGAGCTGGCTACACCTTC.

CDR3 loop: CASSLGEPSSNYGYTF. In DNA form, the CDR3 reads TGTGCCAGCAGCTTGGGAGAACCATCCTCTAACTATGGCTACACCTTC. This sequence joins TRBV5-6 and TRBJ1-2; no definite D call. Germline CDR1 is SGHDT and CDR2 is YYEEEE. This CDR3 is 16 amino acids long. The V end lost 0 bases, the J end lost 0 bases, and 12 bases lay between the germline ends. Drawing the rest from reference TRBV5-6 and TRBJ1-2, the complete variable domain is DAGVTQSPTHLIKTRGQQVTLRCSPKSGHDTVSWYQQALGQGPQFIFQYYEEEERQRGNFPDRFSGHQFPNYSSELNVNALLLGDSALYLCASSLGEPSSNYGYTFGSGTRLTVV.

This chain joins TRBV5-1 and TRBJ1-1; D is possibly TRBD1 (5 bases). Germline lookup yields CDR1 SGHRS and CDR2 YFSETQ. With 1 base removed from V and 4 bases from J, the gap between germline ends came to 11 bases. The CDR3 spans 14 residues. The CDR3 here is CASSLQGLGTEAFF. As DNA, the CDR3 is TGCGCCAGCAGCTTGCAGGGTCTGGGCACTGAAGCTTTCTTT.

CDR3 in amino acids: CASSLDGGAGELFF. CDR3 DNA: TGCGCCAGCAGCTTGGACGGGGGGGCCGGGGAGCTGTTTTTT. This chain uses TRBV5-1 with TRBJ2-2, with 8 bases fitting TRBD2. The V and J ends lost 0 bases and 6 bases, in that order; junction bases with no gene match: 1. The CDR3 covers 14 residues. The V gene's germline CDR1 is SGHRS and CDR2 YFSETQ. Filled out from reference TRBV5-1 and TRBJ2-2, the complete variable domain reads KAGVTQTPRYLIKTRGQQVTLSCSPISGHRSVSWYQQTPGQGLQFLFEYFSETQRNKGNFPGRFSGRQFSNSRSEMNVSTLELGDSALYLCASSLDGGAGELFFGEGSRLTVL.

This clone was recorded only once. V is TRBV11-2 and J is TRBJ2-7, with 9 bases that match TRBD1. Trimming removed 5 bases from V and 3 bases from J; junction bases left unmatched: 8. This CDR3 region has 15 residues. The germline V gene encodes CDR1 SGHAT and CDR2 FQNNGV. The chain's CDR3 is CASSPPGQGYYEQYF. As DNA, the CDR3 is TGTGCCAGCAGCCCCCCGGGACAGGGATACTACGAGCAGTACTTC.

The J gene is TRBJ2-1, the V gene TRBV7-9; 8 bases fit TRBD2. Germline-derived CDR1 and CDR2 are SEHNR and FQNEAQ (reference sequence). After removal of 6 bases from V and 6 bases from J, the junction contained 7 bases not matched to a gene. This CDR3 contains 14 residues. The DNA of the CDR3 is TGTGCCAGCAGTATTGCGGGAGGTTTCAATGAGCAGTTCTTC. This gives the protein CASSIAGGFNEQFF.